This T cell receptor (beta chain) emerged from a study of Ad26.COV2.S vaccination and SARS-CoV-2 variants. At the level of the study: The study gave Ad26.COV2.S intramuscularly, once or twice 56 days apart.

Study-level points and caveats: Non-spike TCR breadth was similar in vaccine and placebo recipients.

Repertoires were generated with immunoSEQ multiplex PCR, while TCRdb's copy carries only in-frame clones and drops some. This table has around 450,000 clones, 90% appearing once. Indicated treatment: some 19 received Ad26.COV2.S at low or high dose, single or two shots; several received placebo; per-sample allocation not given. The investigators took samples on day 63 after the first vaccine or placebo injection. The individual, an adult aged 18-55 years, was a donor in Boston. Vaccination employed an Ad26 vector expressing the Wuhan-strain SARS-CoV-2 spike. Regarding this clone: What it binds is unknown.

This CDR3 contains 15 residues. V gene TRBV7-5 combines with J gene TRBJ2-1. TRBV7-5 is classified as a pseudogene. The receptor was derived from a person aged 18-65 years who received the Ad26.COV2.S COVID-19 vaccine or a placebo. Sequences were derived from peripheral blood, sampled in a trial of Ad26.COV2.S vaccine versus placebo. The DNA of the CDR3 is TGTGTCAGAAGCTCGACCCGGACCTCCTACAATGAGCAGTTCTTC. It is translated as CVRSSTRTSYNEQFF.